The 30 T cell receptor beta chains listed next were all sequenced from one sample in a study of a mutant IDH1 vaccine in newly diagnosed glioma. These receptors have no identified antigens. The time point here: week 47, end of study. The content of each vaccine dose was 300 ug of mutant IDH1 20-mer peptide, and topical imiquimod accompanied it. Only in-frame clones appear in the TCRdb table, and some are missing; sequencing was by immunoSEQ multiplex PCR. The repertoire holds tens of thousands of clones, with approximately 87% as singletons. The input for sequencing was PBMCs, taken from a glioma patient whose treatment included an IDH1 peptide vaccine. These receptors were collected from a woman in her thirties with glioma.

This clone was counted only a few times. J is TRBJ1-2 and V is TRBV5-1; D unresolved. The germline V gene encodes CDR1 SGHRS and CDR2 YFSETQ. This CDR3 has 12 amino acids. With 1 base removed from V and 4 bases from J, the gap between germline ends came to 5 bases. The CDR3 DNA reads as TGCGCCAGCAGCTTGCCAAGCTATGGCTACACCTTC. It specifies CASSLPSYGYTF. Full variable domain (missing parts from reference TRBV5-1 and TRBJ1-2): KAGVTQTPRYLIKTRGQQVTLSCSPISGHRSVSWYQQTPGQGLQFLFEYFSETQRNKGNFPGRFSGRQFSNSRSEMNVSTLELGDSALYLCASSLPSYGYTFGSGTRLTVV.

The chain has TRBV5-4 and TRBJ1-1, with D unclear. CDR3 length: 16 amino acids. Trimming took off 0 bases at V and 3 bases at J, with 15 bases between the two ends. CDR1 is SGHNT, CDR2 YYREEE, per germline (reference sequence). The CDR3 reads CASSLVPIKLDTEAFF. In DNA, the CDR3 is TGTGCCAGCAGCTTGGTGCCGATCAAACTGGACACTGAAGCTTTCTTT.

The genes are TRBV13 and TRBJ1-6, with 8 bases matching TRBD1. Germline trimming cut 4 bases from V and 7 bases from J; bases unmatched to any gene: 9. The CDR3 consists of 16 residues. The V gene's germline CDR1 is PRHDT and CDR2 FYEKMQ (reference sequence). The CDR3 here is CASSSSGQGGNSPLHF. In DNA, the CDR3 is TGTGCCAGCAGCTCCAGCGGACAGGGAGGGAATTCACCCCTCCACTTT. The complete variable domain, with remaining parts taken from reference TRBV13 and TRBJ1-6, reads AAGVIQSPRHLIKEKRETATLKCYPIPRHDTVYWYQQGPGQDPQFLISFYEKMQSDKGSIPDRFSAQQFSDYHSELNMSSLELGDSALYFCASSSSGQGGNSPLHFGNGTRLTVT.

The V and J genes are TRBV5-4 and TRBJ1-2; D may be TRBD1 (6 bases). Germline CDR1 reads SGHNT; CDR2 reads YYREEE (reference sequence). V lost 3 bases and J 4 bases, leaving 13 bases between the germline ends. The CDR3 is 14 amino acids. This CDR3 is CASSSWLDSYGYTF. The CDR3, as DNA: TGTGCCAGCAGCTCATGGCTGGACAGCTATGGCTACACCTTC. Full variable domain (rest looked up from reference TRBV5-4 and TRBJ1-2): ETGVTQSPTHLIKTRGQQVTLRCSSQSGHNTVSWYQQALGQGPQFIFQYYREEENGRGNFPPRFSGLQFPNYSSELNVNALELDDSALYLCASSSWLDSYGYTFGSGTRLTVV.

The chain joins TRBV10-3 to TRBJ2-1; D is unclear. The CDR3 is 12 residues long. Germline V gene sequence: CDR1 ENHRY, CDR2 SYGVKD. The V gene lost 0 bases and the J gene lost 3 bases, with 0 bases spanning the gap. Here the CDR3 DNA reads TGTGCCATCAGTGAGTCCTACAATGAGCAGTTCTTC. Translation: CAISESYNEQFF.

V usage is TRBV2 and J usage is TRBJ1-3; D is undetermined. The CDR3 runs 15 residues. Between the trimmed V and J ends, which lost 6 bases and 7 bases, there was a span of 19 bases. Germline-derived CDR1 and CDR2 are SNHLY and FYNNEI. Here the CDR3 reads CASREMQVLPNTIYF. The CDR3 region has the DNA TGTGCCAGCAGGGAGATGCAGGTTCTCCCGAACACCATATATTTT.

The V call is TRBV6-5, the J call TRBJ2-2; 7 positions agree with TRBD2. Germline assignment: CDR1 MNHEY and CDR2 SVGAGI. CDR3 size: 16 residues. J lost 2 bases, V lost 2 bases, and 5 bases had no gene match. This CDR3 is CASSYGGVGNTGELFF. The CDR3 DNA sequence: TGTGCCAGCAGTTACGGGGGGGTGGGAAACACCGGGGAGCTGTTTTTT.

V and J are TRBV6-5 and TRBJ2-3; no definite D call. Germline V gene data show CDR1 as MNHEY and CDR2 as SVGAGI. This CDR3 spans 13 amino acids. V was trimmed by 6 bases and J by 0 bases, leaving 7 bases between them. CDR3 residues: CASSRRSTDTQYF. The CDR3 DNA follows: TGTGCCAGCAGCCGTAGGAGCACAGATACGCAGTATTTT.

The chain uses TRBV5-1 and TRBJ2-5; the D is unclear. The CDR3 has 15 residues. The V end was cut by 7 bases, the J end by 0 bases, with 16 bases between. CDR1 is SGHRS and CDR2 is YFSETQ in the germline V gene. The CDR3 nucleotides read TGCGCCAGCTGGGAAGGGAAGGGATACCAAGAGACCCAGTACTTC. Amino acids: CASWEGKGYQETQYF.

This clone has more than one count but fewer than ten. V is TRBV6-1 and J is TRBJ2-7; TRBD2 matches 7 bases. The V gene's germline CDR1 is MNHNS and CDR2 SASEGT. With V trimmed by 3 bases and J by 1 base, 9 bases remained unmatched. This CDR3 spans 16 amino acids. CDR3 residues: CASSDRGGAPSYEQYF. CDR3 bases: TGTGCCAGCAGTGATCGGGGAGGGGCCCCTTCCTACGAGCAGTACTTC.

The chain joins TRBV13 to TRBJ1-3; no clear D gene. Trimming shortened V by 2 bases and J by 0 bases, and 8 bases separated the two germline ends. The germline V gene has CDR1 PRHDT and CDR2 FYEKMQ (reference sequence). This CDR3 comprises 15 residues. As DNA, the CDR3 is TGTGCCAGCAGCTTATACGTCGGCTCTGGAAACACCATATATTTT. Its translation: CASSLYVGSGNTIYF.

The chain couples TRBV29-1 to TRBJ1-1; D gene unclear. The CDR3 runs 14 residues. The germline V and J ends were trimmed by 1 base and 0 bases, with 9 bases remaining between them. Germline V CDR1 and CDR2: SQVTM, ANQGSEA. The CDR3 DNA follows: TGCAGCGTTGAAGTGGGCAAAATGAACACTGAAGCTTTCTTT. Amino acid sequence: CSVEVGKMNTEAFF.

As to this clone: One junction end disagrees with the germline gene, perhaps due to a read error. The chain joins TRBV19 to TRBJ1-1; tentatively, D is TRBD1 (5 bases). Germline V gene lookup returns CDR1 LNHDA and CDR2 SQIVND (reference sequence). There are 14 residues in the CDR3. DNA for the CDR3: TGTGCCAGCCACCCCGGCCCAGGGAACGCTGAAGCTTTCTTT. Protein sequence: CASHPGPGNAEAFF.

The genes are TRBV4-1 and TRBJ2-5; 11 nucleotides line up with TRBD2. CDR1 and CDR2 (germline): MGHRA, YSYEKL. The trim removed 0 bases at V and 6 bases at J, leaving 12 bases unmatched. The CDR3 is 18 residues long. This CDR3 reads CASSQEPPGLAGVKTQYF. As DNA, the CDR3 is TGCGCCAGCAGCCAAGAACCCCCAGGACTAGCGGGCGTTAAGACCCAGTACTTC.

The gene calls are TRBV4-1 and TRBJ1-3; no firm D call. Germline CDR1 and CDR2: MGHRA and YSYEKL. V was pared by 3 bases and J by 0 bases, with 12 bases between. CDR3 length: 16 amino acids. The DNA of the CDR3 is TGCGCCAGCAGCCATCCCTTCAAAAACTCTGGAAACACCATATATTTT. Its translation is CASSHPFKNSGNTIYF.

The chain has TRBV25-1 and TRBJ1-3; maybe TRBD1 (6 bases). The CDR3 loop spans 17 amino acids. Trimming left V 4 bases short and J 0 bases short, with 16 bases between. Germline CDR1 is MGHDK and CDR2 is SYGVNS. CDR3 sequence reads: CASSANRERISGNTIYF. The CDR3 DNA is TGTGCCAGCAGTGCCAACAGGGAAAGGATCTCTGGAAACACCATATATTTT.

The V call is TRBV30, the J call TRBJ1-5; no firm D call. Trimming stripped 0 bases from V and 4 bases from J, with 10 bases between. CDR1 is GTSNPN, CDR2 SVGIG, per germline (reference sequence). The CDR3 covers 14 residues. CDR3: CAWSVRGGNQPQHF. The CDR3 DNA follows: TGTGCCTGGAGTGTACGGGGAGGGAATCAGCCCCAGCATTTT.

The chain has TRBV4-3 and TRBJ1-1, with D perhaps TRBD1 (6 bases). The CDR3 is 15 amino acids. Trimming shortened V by 4 bases and J by 1 base, and 13 bases separated the two germline ends. Germline lookup yields CDR1 LGHNA and CDR2 YSLEER. This CDR3 reads CASSPGHRANTEAFF. CDR3 coding DNA: TGCGCCAGCAGCCCCGGCCACAGGGCGAACACTGAAGCTTTCTTT.

This chain links TRBV6-1 with TRBJ1-1; TRBD1 is a possible D gene (6 bases). The germline V gene has CDR1 MNHNS and CDR2 SASEGT. CDR3 length: 14 amino acids. Trimming took 4 bases from V and 5 from J, leaving 14 bases between them. CDR3 sequence (DNA): TGTGCCAGCAGTGCTTTACAGGGCGGGACTGAAGCTTTCTTT. The encoded protein is CASSALQGGTEAFF.

This rearrangement joins TRBV5-1 to TRBJ2-3, with 9 bases lining up with TRBD2. CDR3 length: 17 residues. Germline CDR1 SGHRS, CDR2 YFSETQ. Trimming at V came to 0 bases and at J to 6 bases, leaving 11 bases not matched to a gene. This chain's CDR3 is CASSLGPVAGGPDTQYF. The DNA for the CDR3 is TGCGCCAGCAGCTTGGGACCTGTTGCGGGGGGGCCGGATACGCAGTATTTT. The whole variable domain, filled in from reference TRBV5-1 and TRBJ2-3, reads KAGVTQTPRYLIKTRGQQVTLSCSPISGHRSVSWYQQTPGQGLQFLFEYFSETQRNKGNFPGRFSGRQFSNSRSEMNVSTLELGDSALYLCASSLGPVAGGPDTQYFGPGTRLTVL.

This rearrangement joins TRBV6-5 to TRBJ1-1; D is unclear. Germline-derived CDR1 and CDR2 are MNHEY and SVGAGI. V shed 5 bases and J shed 5 bases, with 15 bases lying between them. The CDR3 runs 14 residues. The CDR3 region is CASSKRGRWTEAFF. CDR3 DNA: TGTGCCAGCAGTAAGAGAGGTCGGTGGACTGAAGCTTTCTTT.

The chain uses TRBV7-3 and TRBJ1-6; D is perhaps TRBD1 (5 bases). Germline CDR1 SGHTA, CDR2 FQGTGA. The CDR3 totals 16 residues. The germline V and J ends were trimmed by 0 bases and 3 bases, with 9 bases remaining between them. The CDR3 is CASSLTAQGYNSPLHF. In DNA, the CDR3 is TGTGCCAGCAGCTTAACGGCCCAGGGCTATAATTCACCCCTCCACTTT.

V and J are TRBV30 and TRBJ2-3; 8 bases align to TRBD1. V lost 3 bases and J lost 5; bases outside the gene matches: 4. Germline values: CDR1 GTSNPN, CDR2 SVGIG (reference sequence). This CDR3 is built from 13 residues. In DNA, the CDR3 is TGTGCCTGGAGCAGGGGGCCGGGAGATACGCAGTATTTT. The encoded protein is CAWSRGPGDTQYF. The full variable domain, in which reference TRBV30 and TRBJ2-3 provide the parts outside the CDR3, is SQTIHQWPATLVQPVGSPLSLECTVEGTSNPNLYWYRQAAGRGLQLLFYSVGIGQISSEVPQNLSASRPQDRQFILSSKKLLLSDSGFYLCAWSRGPGDTQYFGPGTRLTVL.

The chain couples TRBV9 to TRBJ2-5, with D unclear. Germline values: CDR1 SGDLS, CDR2 YYNGEE. The V end was cut by 4 bases, the J end by 5 bases, with 6 bases between. The CDR3 consists of 11 residues. DNA of the CDR3: TGTGCCAGCAGCAGTAGCGAGACCCAGTACTTC. This codes for CASSSSETQYF.

The chain uses TRBV7-9 and TRBJ2-3; D gene ambiguous. The germline V gene encodes CDR1 SEHNR and CDR2 FQNEAQ (reference sequence). Trimming stripped 4 bases from V and 1 base from J, with 12 bases between. This CDR3 spans 15 amino acids. The CDR3 here is CASSSSLLRTDTQYF. CDR3 sequence (DNA): TGTGCCAGCAGCTCGTCGCTGCTACGCACAGATACGCAGTATTTT.

This clone was observed a few times. The gene calls are TRBV15 and TRBJ1-1; D is ambiguous. The CDR3 is 13 residues long. Trimming left V 1 base short and J 1 base short, with 4 bases between. The germline V gene encodes CDR1 LNHNV and CDR2 YYDKDF (reference sequence). CDR3 nucleotides: TGTGCCACCAGCAGAGCCCGGAACACTGAAGCTTTCTTT. Its translation is CATSRARNTEAFF.

The J gene is TRBJ1-2, the V gene TRBV6-5; 8 bases match TRBD1. In germline, CDR1 is MNHEY, CDR2 SVGAGI. The trim removed 5 bases at V and 6 bases at J, leaving 11 bases unmatched. The CDR3 sequence is 15 residues long. In nucleotides, the CDR3 is TGTGCCAGCAGTAATGTACAGGGGGTTGCCCATGGCTACACCTTC. Residues: CASSNVQGVAHGYTF.

The table lists this clone with a count of one. The V gene is TRBV6-5, the J gene TRBJ2-5; a possible D gene is TRBD1 (5 bases). Trimming took 8 bases from V and 8 from J, leaving 15 bases between them. Per germline, CDR1 MNHEY and CDR2 SVGAGI. This CDR3 has 12 residues. CDR3 sequence reads: CASSDSLETQYF. CDR3 in DNA: TGTGCCAGCTCTGACAGCCTTGAAACCCAGTACTTC.

The rearrangement uses TRBV5-1 and TRBJ2-7; 8 bases are shared with TRBD2. V was pared by 3 bases and J by 1 base, with 6 bases of the junction left unmatched. Per the germline V gene, CDR1 is SGHRS and CDR2 is YFSETQ. The length of the CDR3 is 15 residues. In nucleotides, the CDR3 is TGCGCCAGCAGCTCCGGGGGGGGAATTTCCTACGAGCAGTACTTC. As protein: CASSSGGGISYEQYF.

This chain connects TRBV5-1 to TRBJ1-5; no definite D call. V was clipped by 0 bases and J by 0 bases, with 1 base between them. Germline V gene sequence: CDR1 SGHRS, CDR2 YFSETQ. This CDR3 has 13 amino acids. In DNA, the CDR3 is TGCGCCAGCAGCTTGGATAGCAATCAGCCCCAGCATTTT. Translated: CASSLDSNQPQHF.